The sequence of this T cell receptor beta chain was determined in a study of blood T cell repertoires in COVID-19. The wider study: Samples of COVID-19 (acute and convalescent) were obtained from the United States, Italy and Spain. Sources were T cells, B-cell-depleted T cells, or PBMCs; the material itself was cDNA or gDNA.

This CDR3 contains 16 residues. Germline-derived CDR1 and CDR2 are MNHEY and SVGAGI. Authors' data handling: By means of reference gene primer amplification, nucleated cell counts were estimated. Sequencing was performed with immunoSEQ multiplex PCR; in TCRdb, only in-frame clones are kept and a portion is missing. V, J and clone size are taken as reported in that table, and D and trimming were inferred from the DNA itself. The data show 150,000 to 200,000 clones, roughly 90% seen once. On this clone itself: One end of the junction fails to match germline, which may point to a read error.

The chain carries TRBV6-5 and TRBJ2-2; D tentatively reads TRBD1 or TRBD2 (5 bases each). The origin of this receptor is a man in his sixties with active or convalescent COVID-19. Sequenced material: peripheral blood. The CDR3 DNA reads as TGTGCCAGCAGCTACTCGGGGCCGCGTCCCGTGGGGGAGCTGTTTTTT. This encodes CASSYSGPRPVGELFF.